This T cell receptor (beta chain) appears in the sequencing data of a study of blood T cell repertoires in COVID-19. On the study more broadly: The United States, Italy and Spain provided the acute and convalescent COVID-19 samples. Sources were T cells, B-cell-depleted T cells, or PBMCs; the material itself was cDNA or gDNA.

This clone turned up a few times. V shed 3 bases and J shed 3 bases, with 18 bases lying between them. Germline CDR1 and CDR2: MDHEN and SYDVKM. The CDR3 consists of 16 residues. In the study's own analysis: Estimates of nucleated cell counts were drawn from the amplification of reference gene primers. Clones were read by immunoSEQ multiplex PCR, and TCRdb kept only the in-frame ones, dropping some. V and J calls and clone size are as listed in that table; D and trimming were resolved from the DNA. The data contain under 250,000 clones, 80% to 90% of them singletons. This rearrangement joins TRBV28 to TRBJ2-7; D is perhaps TRBD1 (6 bases). The receptor's source is a woman aged 70-85 years with acute or convalescent COVID-19. Sample: peripheral blood. The CDR3 reads CASSFPATGINYEQYF. As DNA, the CDR3 is TGTGCCAGCAGTTTCCCCGCGACAGGAATAAACTACGAGCAGTACTTC.